A single sample is the source of the 27 T cell receptor beta chains below, sequenced in a study of T cells after yellow fever vaccination. TCRdb ran MiXCR on the 5' RACE reads and lists one entry per CDR3 protein. The table has hundreds of thousands of distinct CDR3 sequences, about 5% seen once; the top ten hold 2.5% to 4%. This sample comprised CD4+ T cells sorted from PBMCs, obtained on the day of the yellow fever booster vaccination. The receptor set was obtained from a young man who received the YFV17D yellow fever vaccine.

The chain has TRBV5-4 and TRBJ1-1, with a weak D call TRBD1 (5 bases). Germline CDR1 SGHNT, CDR2 YYREEE (reference sequence). V gave up 9 bases and J gave up 1 base, with 13 bases separating them. The CDR3 has 13 amino acids. This CDR3 reads CATGTTANTEAFF. The DNA of the CDR3 is TGTGCCACCGGGACGACAGCGAACACTGAAGCTTTCTTT.

The J gene is TRBJ2-5, the V gene TRBV6-6, with 9 bases lining up with TRBD1. Germline CDR1 reads MNHNY; CDR2 reads SVGAGI (reference sequence). After removal of 4 bases from V and 5 bases from J, the junction contained 5 bases not matched to a gene. This CDR3 contains 14 residues. In nucleotides, the CDR3 is TGTGCCAGCAGTTCCCGGACAGGGGTGGAGACCCAGTACTTC. Translation gives CASSSRTGVETQYF.

This clonotype was seen only a few times. The CDR3 coding sequence is TGTGCCAGCAGTTACTCGCAGGCCGGAGAGACCCAGTACTTC. Protein product: CASSYSQAGETQYF. V usage is TRBV6-5 and J usage is TRBJ2-5, with D unresolved. The CDR3 totals 14 residues. Trimming shortened V by 0 bases and J by 4 bases, and 9 bases separated the two germline ends. Germline CDR1 and CDR2: MNHEY and SVGAGI.

This clonotype was recorded a few times. The chain recombines TRBV18 with TRBJ2-5; D call uncertain. Looked up from germline, CDR1 is KGHSH and CDR2 is LQKENI. Deletions cut 0 bases from V and 3 bases from J, with 8 bases between. The CDR3 spans 14 residues. CDR3 DNA: TGTGCCAGCTCACCACCCACCCTTAAAGAGACCCAGTACTTC. Translated, it gives CASSPPTLKETQYF.

The chain links TRBV15 to TRBJ1-2; D may be TRBD1 (6 bases). CDR1 and CDR2 (germline): LNHNV, YYDKDF (reference sequence). The CDR3 extends over 12 amino acids. The V end lost 6 bases, the J end lost 8 bases, and 13 bases lay between the germline ends. CDR3: CATSGQPGGYTF. CDR3 DNA sequence: TGTGCCACCAGTGGACAGCCAGGGGGCTACACCTTC.

This clonotype was counted a few times. The chain joins TRBV19 to TRBJ2-2; TRBD2 might be the D (5 bases). Germline-derived CDR1 and CDR2 are LNHDA and SQIVND (reference sequence). With 5 bases removed from V and 4 bases from J, the gap between germline ends came to 11 bases. The CDR3 runs 14 residues. CDR3 coding DNA: TGTGCCAGTAGTGGAGGACGGGTCACCGGGGAGCTGTTTTTT. This codes for CASSGGRVTGELFF.

At least ten counts were recorded for this clonotype. The chain uses TRBV6-5 and TRBJ2-2; TRBD2 is a possible D gene (7 bases). Between the trimmed V and J ends, which lost 4 bases and 4 bases, there was a span of 13 bases. Germline CDR1 is MNHEY and CDR2 is SVGAGI. This CDR3 is built from 15 residues. CDR3 nucleotide sequence: TGTGCCAGCAGTTTGGGGGGGGCGGTCACCGGGGAGCTGTTTTTT. Translated: CASSLGGAVTGELFF.

In this sample, this clonotype turned up many times. The germline gene is not matched at one end of the junction; a read error may be the cause. The V gene is TRBV5-1, the J gene TRBJ2-5, with 7 bases matching TRBD2. This CDR3 contains 13 residues. CDR1 and CDR2 from the germline V gene are SGHRS and YFSETQ. CDR3 residues: CASSLAGGETQYF. CDR3 coding DNA: TGTGCCAGCAGCTTAGCCGGGGGGGAGACCCAGTACTTC. The full variable domain, with the rest looked up from reference TRBV5-1 and TRBJ2-5, is KAGVTQTPRYLIKTRGQQVTLSCSPISGHRSVSWYQQTPGQGLQFLFEYFSETQRNKGNFPGRFSGRQFSNSRSEMNVSTLELGDSALYLCASSLAGGETQYFGPGTRLLVL.

V is TRBV27 and J is TRBJ1-2, with D perhaps TRBD1 (6 bases). Between the trimmed V and J ends, which lost 6 bases and 8 bases, there was a span of 16 bases. CDR3 size: 13 residues. Germline CDR1 is MNHEY and CDR2 is SMNVEV (reference sequence). DNA of the CDR3: TGTGCCAGCAGGGATGGGGGGCCGGGGGGCTACACCTTC. Residues: CASRDGGPGGYTF.

This clonotype has ten or more counts. The chain recombines TRBV12-3 or TRBV12-4 with TRBJ1-2; D perhaps matches TRBD1 (6 bases). V dropped 6 bases and J dropped 1 base, with 15 bases sitting between them. CDR3 length: 15 residues. The CDR3 bases are TGTGCCAGCAGCAGTCGGGGGGCGCATAACTATGGCTACACCTTC. Protein: CASSSRGAHNYGYTF.

The chain is built from TRBV7-3 and TRBJ2-2; D is uncertain. The CDR3 is 18 amino acids. CDR1 is SGHTA and CDR2 is FQGTGA in the germline V gene. V was trimmed by 5 bases and J by 3 bases, leaving 22 bases between them. The CDR3 is CASSPRLGFSPHTGELFF. The CDR3 DNA is TGTGCCAGCAGCCCTCGGCTAGGGTTTTCACCCCACACCGGGGAGCTGTTTTTT.

This chain connects TRBV4-3 to TRBJ2-1; maybe TRBD2 (6 bases). The CDR3 loop spans 16 amino acids. The germline CDR1 and CDR2 sequences are LGHNA and YSLEER. V was trimmed by 5 bases and J by 0 bases, leaving 14 bases between them. CDR3 residues: CASSGGTGSSYNEQFF. CDR3 sequence (DNA): TGCGCCAGCAGCGGCGGGACGGGAAGCTCCTACAATGAGCAGTTCTTC.

V usage is TRBV29-1 and J usage is TRBJ2-7; possible D gene TRBD1, 6 bases. The V and J ends lost 6 bases and 2 bases respectively, with 14 bases between them. The germline V gene encodes CDR1 SQVTM and CDR2 ANQGSEA. The CDR3 covers 13 residues. CDR3 in amino acids: CSVDEQGTYEQYF. The CDR3 nucleotides read TGCAGCGTCGATGAACAGGGAACCTACGAGCAGTACTTC.

This clonotype has a handful of counts. This chain uses TRBV6-5 with TRBJ1-1, with D possibly TRBD1 on 6 matching bases. There are 15 residues in the CDR3. Germline values: CDR1 MNHEY, CDR2 SVGAGI. V lost 8 bases to trimming and J lost 0 bases, with 16 bases between them. The CDR3 bases are TGTGCCAGCTTCCCCCGGGGGCTCATGAACACTGAAGCTTTCTTT. This gives the protein CASFPRGLMNTEAFF.

This clonotype was counted a few times. The J gene is TRBJ2-5, the V gene TRBV11-3; D is ambiguous. The V gene's germline CDR1 is SGHNT and CDR2 YENEEA. This CDR3 is 14 amino acids long. The germline V and J ends were trimmed by 5 bases and 7 bases, with 17 bases remaining between them. DNA for the CDR3: TGTGCCAGCAGCAAAAGGGCTGGGTCGGGGACCCAGTACTTC. It is translated as CASSKRAGSGTQYF.

In its sample, this clonotype was seen a few times. The chain combines TRBV12-3 or TRBV12-4 with TRBJ2-4; 10 nucleotides match TRBD1. CDR3 length equals 15 residues. The J segment lost 7 bases and the V segment lost 0 bases, leaving 3 bases of the junction unmatched. CDR3: CASSLADRGWNIQYF. DNA for the CDR3: TGTGCCAGCAGTTTAGCGGACAGGGGGTGGAACATTCAGTACTTC.

This clonotype was counted a single time. J is TRBJ1-5 and V is TRBV2, with D possibly matching TRBD1 (5 bases). CDR3 length: 14 amino acids. The V gene lost 8 bases and the J gene lost 5 bases, with 16 bases spanning the gap. Germline V CDR1 and CDR2: SNHLY, FYNNEI. The CDR3 protein is CASRPGAGDQPQHF. The CDR3 nucleotides are TGTGCCAGCCGACCCGGGGCCGGGGATCAGCCCCAGCATTTT.

The sample holds a few counts of this clonotype. The rearrangement uses TRBV5-1 and TRBJ2-3; TRBD1 matches 9 bases. V was pared by 4 bases and J by 4 bases, with 4 bases of the junction left unmatched. The V gene's germline CDR1 is SGHRS and CDR2 YFSETQ. This CDR3 spans 14 amino acids. CDR3 amino acids: CASSPTGGSDTQYF. DNA for the CDR3: TGCGCCAGCAGCCCGACAGGGGGATCAGATACGCAGTATTTT. The full variable domain, completed using reference TRBV5-1 and TRBJ2-3, is KAGVTQTPRYLIKTRGQQVTLSCSPISGHRSVSWYQQTPGQGLQFLFEYFSETQRNKGNFPGRFSGRQFSNSRSEMNVSTLELGDSALYLCASSPTGGSDTQYFGPGTRLTVL.

The rearrangement joins TRBV3-1 to TRBJ2-2, with D possibly matching TRBD1 (5 bases). V lost 3 bases, J lost 5 bases, and 16 bases lay in between. The germline gives CDR1 LGHDT, CDR2 YNNKEL (reference sequence). The CDR3 sequence is 16 residues long. The chain's CDR3 is CASSQMQQARTGELFF. CDR3 nucleotide sequence: TGTGCCAGCAGCCAGATGCAACAGGCGAGAACCGGGGAGCTGTTTTTT.

This clonotype has just a few counts. The chain is built from TRBV11-2 and TRBJ2-3; either TRBD1 or TRBD2 may supply D (6 bases each). This CDR3 is 17 amino acids long. Germline CDR1 reads SGHAT; CDR2 reads FQNNGV. The V end was cut by 5 bases, the J end by 5 bases, with 23 bases between. CDR3 region: CASSLQFSRGAEDTQYF. CDR3 nucleotides: TGTGCCAGCAGCCTCCAGTTTTCTAGGGGGGCGGAAGATACGCAGTATTTT.

This clonotype showed up many times. The J gene is TRBJ2-1, the V gene TRBV7-2, with 10 bases matching TRBD2. V gave up 5 bases and J gave up 9 bases; unmatched junction bases: 10. CDR3 length: 15 amino acids. In germline, CDR1 is SGHTA, CDR2 FQGNSA. CDR3 in DNA: TGTGCCAGCAGCCCACCCCAGCGGGGGGGTATTGAGCAGTTCTTC. It codes for CASSPPQRGGIEQFF.

The chain is built from TRBV24-1 and TRBJ2-1; 7 bases are a match to TRBD1. Germline CDR1 reads KGHDR; CDR2 reads SFDVKD. This CDR3 is built from 17 residues. V lost 4 bases and J lost 3; bases outside the gene matches: 11. The CDR3 DNA follows: TGTGCCACCAGTGAAAGAGTGCGACAGGGCGTCTACAATGAGCAGTTCTTC. This sequence encodes CATSERVRQGVYNEQFF.

This sequence joins TRBV20-1 and TRBJ1-2; weak D call: TRBD1 (5 bases). V lost 2 bases and J 2 bases, leaving 9 bases between the germline ends. CDR1 is DFQATT, CDR2 SNEGSKA, per germline (reference sequence). The CDR3 extends over 13 amino acids. In DNA form, the CDR3 reads TGCAGTGCTAGACGGGGACTCAACTATGGCTACACCTTC. It translates to CSARRGLNYGYTF.

This clonotype was observed many times. The chain recombines TRBV15 with TRBJ2-4; D ambiguous. CDR3 size: 14 residues. Deletions cut 0 bases from V and 0 bases from J, with 3 bases between. Germline V CDR1 and CDR2: LNHNV, YYDKDF (reference sequence). The CDR3 loop is CATSREGAKNIQYF. The CDR3 DNA follows: TGTGCCACCAGCAGAGAGGGAGCCAAAAACATTCAGTACTTC.

This clonotype showed up many times. The V gene is TRBV12-3 or TRBV12-4, the J gene TRBJ2-5, with TRBD2 as a possible D gene (6 bases). Trimming cost V 2 bases and J 0 bases, with 7 bases left between them. This CDR3 comprises 14 residues. The CDR3 is CASSLLAHQETQYF. The CDR3 nucleotides are TGTGCCAGCAGTTTACTAGCGCACCAAGAGACCCAGTACTTC.

This chain joins TRBV20-1 and TRBJ2-5, with TRBD1 identical over 8 bases. Germline V lookup: CDR1 DFQATT, CDR2 SNEGSKA (reference sequence). This CDR3 comprises 14 residues. With V trimmed by 5 bases and J by 5 bases, 10 bases remained unmatched. The CDR3 DNA sequence: TGCAGTGCTCCCCAGGGGGCGCCGGGTGAGACCCAGTACTTC. Protein product: CSAPQGAPGETQYF.

This clonotype was observed a few times. The chain carries TRBV6-2 or TRBV6-3 and TRBJ2-2, with D unclear. CDR1 is MNHEY and CDR2 is SVGEGT in the germline V gene. The CDR3 spans 15 residues. V was trimmed by 2 bases and J by 6 bases, leaving 13 bases between them. Written as DNA, the CDR3 is TGTGCCAGCAGTTACGCCTTGTCTGTGGCCGGGGAGCTGTTTTTT. This gives the protein CASSYALSVAGELFF.